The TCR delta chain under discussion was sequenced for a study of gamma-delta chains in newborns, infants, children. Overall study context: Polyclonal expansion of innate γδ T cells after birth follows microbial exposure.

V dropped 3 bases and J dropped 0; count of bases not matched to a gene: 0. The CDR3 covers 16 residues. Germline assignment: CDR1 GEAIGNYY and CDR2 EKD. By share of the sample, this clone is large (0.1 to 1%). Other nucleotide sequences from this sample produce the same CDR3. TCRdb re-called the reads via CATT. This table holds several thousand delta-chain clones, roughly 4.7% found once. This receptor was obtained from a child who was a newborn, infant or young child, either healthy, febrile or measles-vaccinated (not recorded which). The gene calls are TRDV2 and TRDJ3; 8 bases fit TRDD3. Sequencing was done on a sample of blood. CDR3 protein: CACDGIRSWDTRQMFF. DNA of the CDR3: TGTGCCTGTGACGGGATACGCTCCTGGGACACCCGACAGATGTTTTTC.